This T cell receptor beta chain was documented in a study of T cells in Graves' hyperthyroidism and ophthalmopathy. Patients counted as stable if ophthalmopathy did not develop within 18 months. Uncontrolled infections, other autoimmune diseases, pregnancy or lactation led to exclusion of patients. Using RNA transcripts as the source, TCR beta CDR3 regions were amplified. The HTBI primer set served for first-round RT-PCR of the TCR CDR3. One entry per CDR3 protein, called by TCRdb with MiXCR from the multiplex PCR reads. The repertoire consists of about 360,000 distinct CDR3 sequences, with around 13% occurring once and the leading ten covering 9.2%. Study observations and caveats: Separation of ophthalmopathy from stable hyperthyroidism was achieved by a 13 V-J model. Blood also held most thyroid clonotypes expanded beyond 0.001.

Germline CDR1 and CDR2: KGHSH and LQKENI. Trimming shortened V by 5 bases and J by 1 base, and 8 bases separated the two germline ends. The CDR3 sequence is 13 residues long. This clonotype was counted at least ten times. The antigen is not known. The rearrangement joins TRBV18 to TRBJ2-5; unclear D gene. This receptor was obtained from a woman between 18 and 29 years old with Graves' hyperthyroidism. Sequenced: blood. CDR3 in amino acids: CASSAGTQETQYF. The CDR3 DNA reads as TGTGCCAGCTCAGCTGGAACCCAAGAGACCCAGTACTTC.